This T cell receptor (beta chain) was captured by sequencing in a study of chemoradiotherapy in HPV16-positive cancers (dated by TCRdb to between 2021 and 2022). In the study overall: Candidate HPV-specific T-cell clones and common TCR motifs were defined by functional T-cell assays performed on cells from a couple of HPV16-positive patients. The candidate HPV-specific TCRs and motifs were subsequently tracked in TCR repertoires obtained from roughly 85 patients with HPV-related cancers. Whether T-cell immunity against the HPV oncoproteins E6 and E7 changes during chemoradiotherapy and whether survival is affected by this immunity were examined in the study.

Library creation used the immunoSEQ multiplex PCR assay. TCRdb carries this immuneACCESS record with in-frame sequences only. Its versions omit some clonotypes, under half of them owing to an unresolved V gene in the studies checked, with the rest unexplained. For this sample the table gives roughly 9,000 clones, of which around 79% were detected only once. The ten largest clonotypes hold more than 35% of the sample. As to this clone: Its antigen is not yet known. Within one base of it there is no much larger clone, and no base qualities were kept.

Overall study results and their limits: The survival association was reported for HPV16-positive patients, and the functional definition of HPV-specific T cells was derived from only a couple of HPV16-positive patients. Expansion of candidate HPV-specific clones and E7-related TCR motifs was observed in the tumor microenvironment during treatment, whereas no such expansion was observed for non-HPV-specific T cells. In HPV16-positive patients, expansion of HPV-responsive T cells during chemoradiotherapy was associated with improved recurrence-free survival.

Because repertoires were sampled repeatedly during chemoradiotherapy, clonal expansion in the tumor microenvironment could be followed. Deletion took 4 bases off V and 5 bases off J, with a span of 17 bases between the germline ends. Reading the germline V gene gives CDR1 MDHEN and CDR2 SYDVKM. From the cysteine through the phenylalanine, the CDR3 covers 15 amino acids. Only the CDR3 portion is preserved as DNA: 45 bases, with reading frame beginning at the first base. The receptor was derived from a human donor with HPV-associated anogenital cancer. The material was tumor tissue, obtained from a patient who underwent chemoradiotherapy. Recombination connected TRBV28 to TRBJ2-5, with TRBD2 perhaps the D gene, on 6 matching bases. CDR3 reads: CASSWAGDSGETQYF. The DNA is as follows: TGTGCCAGCAGTTGGGCCGGGGACTCGGGGGAGACCCAGTACTTC.